The 14 T cell receptor beta chains below were found in one sample sequenced in a study of cytomegalovirus exposure and HLA in healthy donors. Profiling relied on immunoSEQ multiplex PCR, and the TCRdb table lists in-frame clones only, not all of them. The top ten clones hold 2% to 2.5% of a sample with approximately 120,000 clones, around 90% of them seen once. Sequencing was done on a sample of PBMCs. These TCRs come from a woman under 30 in good health and CMV-seronegative.

This chain links TRBV4-2 with TRBJ2-5; the match to TRBD2 covers 7 bases. The CDR3 consists of 16 residues. The germline V gene encodes CDR1 LGHNA and CDR2 YNFKEQ. V shed 1 base, J shed 1 base, and the junction held 6 bases outside the gene matches. CDR3: CASSQGAGSTQETQYF. In DNA form, the CDR3 reads TGTGCCAGCAGCCAAGGAGCGGGGTCGACCCAAGAGACCCAGTACTTC.

This sequence joins TRBV28 and TRBJ1-5; D possibly corresponds to TRBD1 (6 bases). V shed 6 bases and J shed 0 bases, with 12 bases lying between them. The CDR3 spans 15 residues. CDR1 is MDHEN and CDR2 is SYDVKM in the germline V gene. The CDR3: CASRQGIYSNQPQHF. DNA for the CDR3: TGTGCCAGCAGGCAGGGGATATATAGCAATCAGCCCCAGCATTTT.

The V and J genes are TRBV19 and TRBJ2-7; 7 bases fit TRBD2. The CDR3 runs to 16 residues. Germline-derived CDR1 and CDR2 are LNHDA and SQIVND (reference sequence). The junction had 10 bases not matched to a gene; V was cut back by 3 bases and J by 2 bases. CDR3: CASSMTFRGEPYEQYF. The CDR3 coding sequence is TGTGCCAGTAGTATGACTTTCCGGGGGGAACCCTACGAGCAGTACTTC.

The chain links TRBV11-2 to TRBJ2-3, with 7 bases fitting TRBD2. This CDR3 contains 13 residues. Trimming removed 4 bases from V and 4 bases from J; junction bases left unmatched: 2. Germline CDR1 SGHAT, CDR2 FQNNGV. CDR3 sequence: CASSWGGADTQYF. The CDR3 DNA reads TGTGCCAGCAGCTGGGGGGGGGCAGATACGCAGTATTTT.

J is TRBJ1-1 and V is TRBV13, with 10 bases aligning to TRBD1. This CDR3 has 15 amino acids. CDR1 PRHDT and CDR2 FYEKMQ come from the germline V gene (reference sequence). V lost 3 bases to trimming and J lost 1 base; unmatched junction nucleotides: 2. In nucleotides, the CDR3 is TGTGCCAGCAGCTTCCGGGACAGGGGGAACACTGAAGCTTTCTTT. Protein product: CASSFRDRGNTEAFF.

The chain links TRBV6-6 to TRBJ2-1; D is possibly TRBD2 (6 bases). From germline, CDR1 is MNHNY and CDR2 SVGAGI (reference sequence). The CDR3 spans 13 residues. The V end lost 11 bases, the J end lost 6 bases, and 17 bases lay between the germline ends. CDR3 nucleotide sequence: TGTGCCTCCCGCACGGGAGACGTCAATGAGCAGTTCTTC. Translating gives CASRTGDVNEQFF.

V is TRBV18 and J is TRBJ2-5; the D gene is possibly TRBD1 (6 bases). V was clipped by 6 bases and J by 5 bases, with 13 bases between them. Germline V gene data show CDR1 as KGHSH and CDR2 as LQKENI. The length of the CDR3 is 13 residues. CDR3 in amino acids: CASSSRGRETQYF. In DNA, the CDR3 is TGTGCCAGCTCCTCCAGGGGCAGGGAGACCCAGTACTTC. The full variable domain, in which reference TRBV18 and TRBJ2-5 provide the parts outside the CDR3, is NAGVMQNPRHLVRRRGQEARLRCSPMKGHSHVYWYRQLPEEGLKFMVYLQKENIIDESGMPKERFSAEFPKEGPSILRIQQVVRGDSAAYFCASSSRGRETQYFGPGTRLLVL.

This sequence joins TRBV7-8 and TRBJ2-7, with 8 positions matching TRBD1. The V gene's germline CDR1 is SGHVS and CDR2 FQNEAQ. With 5 bases clipped from V and 4 bases from J, the junction kept 16 bases outside the gene matches. The CDR3 has 17 residues. The DNA of the CDR3 is TGTGCCAGCAGCCCATTCCCCAGGACAGGGAAATTATACGAGCAGTACTTC. Translation gives CASSPFPRTGKLYEQYF. Drawing the rest from reference TRBV7-8 and TRBJ2-7, the complete variable domain is GAGVSQSPRYKVAKRGQDVALRCDPISGHVSLFWYQQALGQGPEFLTYFQNEAQLDKSGLPSDRFFAERPEGSVSTLKIQRTQQEDSAVYLCASSPFPRTGKLYEQYFGPGTRLTVT.

This clone came up once. The chain couples TRBV27 to TRBJ2-1; 8 bases match TRBD2. The V and J ends lost 6 bases and 7 bases, in that order; junction bases with no gene match: 14. The germline V gene has CDR1 MNHEY and CDR2 SMNVEV (reference sequence). The CDR3 runs to 16 residues. CDR3 nucleotide sequence: TGTGCCAGCAGGGACCAAGCGGGAGTGCGATTAAATGAGCAGTTCTTC. Translation gives CASRDQAGVRLNEQFF.

This clone appeared once. The chain is built from TRBV6-6 and TRBJ2-7, with TRBD1 as a possible D gene (5 bases). Trimming shortened V by 6 bases and J by 0 bases, and 12 bases separated the two germline ends. Germline V gene data show CDR1 as MNHNY and CDR2 as SVGAGI (reference sequence). The CDR3 contains 14 residues. CDR3 sequence (DNA): TGTGCCAGCAGCCAAGCGACAGACTCCTACGAGCAGTACTTC. Amino acids: CASSQATDSYEQYF.

This clone has only a few counts. V and J are TRBV11-3 and TRBJ2-5; D remains unclear. Germline V gene data show CDR1 as SGHNT and CDR2 as YENEEA. The CDR3 spans 12 residues. The ends were cut back, 5 bases at V and 2 bases at J, with 6 bases in the middle. CDR3 in amino acids: CASSQQQETQYF. CDR3 DNA: TGTGCCAGCAGCCAACAGCAAGAGACCCAGTACTTC.

The chain joins TRBV10-3 to TRBJ2-1, with 14 bases aligning to TRBD2. With V trimmed by 5 bases and J by 8 bases, 5 bases remained unmatched. Germline V gene sequence: CDR1 ENHRY, CDR2 SYGVKD. The CDR3 runs 15 residues. DNA for the CDR3: TGTGCCATCAGTCCCGGGACTAGCGGGAGATATGAGCAGTTCTTC. This codes for CAISPGTSGRYEQFF.

The rearrangement uses TRBV11-2 and TRBJ2-1; no clear D gene. V dropped 0 bases and J dropped 8 bases, with 11 bases sitting between them. Germline V gene lookup returns CDR1 SGHAT and CDR2 FQNNGV. The CDR3 loop spans 14 amino acids. The CDR3 spells CASSLDPGSDEQFF. The CDR3 region has the DNA TGTGCCAGCAGCTTAGATCCAGGAAGTGATGAGCAGTTCTTC.

The gene calls are TRBV12-5 and TRBJ2-7, with D uncertain. This CDR3 is built from 12 residues. Germline CDR1 reads LGHNT; CDR2 reads FRNRAP. The CDR3 region is CVLGPQPYEQYF. CDR3 nucleotide sequence: TGTGTCCTGGGCCCTCAGCCCTACGAGCAGTACTTC.